Many counts were recorded for the clone carrying this TCR beta chain. Trimming took off 7 bases at V and 6 bases at J, with 13 bases between the two ends. The germline gives CDR1 SGHRS, CDR2 YFSETQ. The CDR3 contains 12 residues. This sample was included in a study of T cells in Graves' hyperthyroidism and ophthalmopathy. What was amplified from RNA transcripts were TCR beta CDR3 regions. The HTBI primer set was used in a first-round RT-PCR of the TCR CDR3. TCRdb ran MiXCR on the multiplex PCR reads and lists one entry per CDR3 protein. The table has about 290,000 distinct CDR3 sequences, about 16% seen once.

The chain employs TRBV5-1 and TRBJ1-1, with D possibly being TRBD1 (5 bases). The receptor comes from a woman between 50 and 59 years old with Graves' hyperthyroidism that later progressed to Graves' ophthalmopathy. Source material: blood. The CDR3 coding sequence is TGCGCCAGCGTGGGGGGTTGGGCTGAAGCTTTCTTT. It specifies CASVGGWAEAFF.